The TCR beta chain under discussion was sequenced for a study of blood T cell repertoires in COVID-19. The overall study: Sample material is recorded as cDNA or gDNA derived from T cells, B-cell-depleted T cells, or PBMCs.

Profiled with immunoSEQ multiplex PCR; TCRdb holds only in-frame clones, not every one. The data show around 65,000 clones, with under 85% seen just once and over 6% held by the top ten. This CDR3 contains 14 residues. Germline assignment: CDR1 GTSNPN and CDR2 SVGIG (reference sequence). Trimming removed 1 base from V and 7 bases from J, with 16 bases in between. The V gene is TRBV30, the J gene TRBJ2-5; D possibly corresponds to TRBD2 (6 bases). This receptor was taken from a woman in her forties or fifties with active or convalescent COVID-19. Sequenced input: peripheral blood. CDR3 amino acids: CAWSGAGPRGTQYF. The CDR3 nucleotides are TGTGCCTGGAGTGGAGCGGGCCCCCGAGGGACCCAGTACTTC.